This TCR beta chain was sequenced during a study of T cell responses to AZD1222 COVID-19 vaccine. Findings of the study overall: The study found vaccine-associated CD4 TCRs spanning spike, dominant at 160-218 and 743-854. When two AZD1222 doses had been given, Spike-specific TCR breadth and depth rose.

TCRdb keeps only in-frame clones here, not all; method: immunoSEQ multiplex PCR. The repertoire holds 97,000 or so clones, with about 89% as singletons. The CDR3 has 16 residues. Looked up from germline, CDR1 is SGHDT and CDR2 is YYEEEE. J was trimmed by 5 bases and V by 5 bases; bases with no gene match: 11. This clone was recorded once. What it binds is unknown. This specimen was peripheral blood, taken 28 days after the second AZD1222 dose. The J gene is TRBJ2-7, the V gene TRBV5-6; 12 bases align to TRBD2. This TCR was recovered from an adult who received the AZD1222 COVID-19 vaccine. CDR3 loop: CASRSRLAGGFNEQYF. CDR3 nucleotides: TGTGCCAGCAGATCAAGGCTAGCGGGAGGGTTCAACGAGCAGTACTTC.